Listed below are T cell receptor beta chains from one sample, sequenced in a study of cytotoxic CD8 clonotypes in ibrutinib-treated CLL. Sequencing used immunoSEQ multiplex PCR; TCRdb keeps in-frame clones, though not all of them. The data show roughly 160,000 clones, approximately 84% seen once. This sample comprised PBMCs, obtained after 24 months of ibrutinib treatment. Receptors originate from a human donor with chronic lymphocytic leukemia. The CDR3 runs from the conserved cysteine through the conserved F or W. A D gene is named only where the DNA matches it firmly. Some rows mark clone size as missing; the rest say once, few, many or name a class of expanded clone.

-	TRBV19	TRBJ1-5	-	TGTGCCAGTAGTATAGGGTCATGGCAGCCCCAGCATTTT	CASSIGSWQPQHF
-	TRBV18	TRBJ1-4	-	TGTGCCAGCTCAGAGGGAAGGGCAACTAATGAAAAACTGTTTTTT	CASSEGRATNEKLFF
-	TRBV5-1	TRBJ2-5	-	TGCGCCAGCAGCTTCGGGTCTTATCAAGAGACCCAGTACTTC	CASSFGSYQETQYF
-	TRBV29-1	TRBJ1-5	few	TGCAGCGTTGATTTCTCGGGGAATAGGGGGCCCCAGCATTTT	CSVDFSGNRGPQHF
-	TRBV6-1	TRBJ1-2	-	TGTGCCAGCAGAAGGGGGGTTGGCTATGGCTACACCTTC	CASRRGVGYGYTF
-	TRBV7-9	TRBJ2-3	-	TGTGCCAGCAGCTTAGCGGGGCTAGCGCCAGATACGCAGTATTTT	CASSLAGLAPDTQYF
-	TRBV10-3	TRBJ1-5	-	TGTGCCATCAGATCGGACAGAAATAGCAATCAGCCCCAGCATTTT	CAIRSDRNSNQPQHF
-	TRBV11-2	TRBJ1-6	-	TGTGCCATCTCCACGGGGAATTCACCCCTCCACTTT	CAISTGNSPLHF
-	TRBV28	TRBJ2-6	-	TGTGCCAGCAGTGCCACAGGGTTGGGGGCCAACGTCCTGACTTTC	CASSATGLGANVLTF
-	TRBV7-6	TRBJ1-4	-	TGTGCCAGCAGCTTAGGGCCATTCGAAAAACTGTTTTTT	CASSLGPFEKLFF
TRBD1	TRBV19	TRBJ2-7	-	TGTGCCAGTAGTATAGTTTACGGACAGGGTTCTCTCGAGCAGTACTTC	CASSIVYGQGSLEQYF
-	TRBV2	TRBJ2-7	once	TGTGCCAGCAGTGACCACGACTACGCACGTTCAGACGAGCAGTACTTC	CASSDHDYARSDEQYF
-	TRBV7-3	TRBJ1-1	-	TGTGCCAGCAGCTTAGGGGGTAGTAGTCTGACGGCTTTCTTT	CASSLGGSSLTAFF
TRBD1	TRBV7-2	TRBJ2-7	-	TGTGCCAGCAGCACTTCCGGGACAGGGTTCCACGAGCAGTACTTC	CASSTSGTGFHEQYF
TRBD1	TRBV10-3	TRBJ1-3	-	TGTGCCATCAGGGACAGGGGAGACTCTGGAAACACCATATATTTT	CAIRDRGDSGNTIYF
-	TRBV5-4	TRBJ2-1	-	TGTGCCAGCAGCTTCCCTCTAGACCGTGAGCAGTTCTTC	CASSFPLDREQFF
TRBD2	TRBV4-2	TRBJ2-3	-	TGTGCCAGCAGCCAAGATGTGGGGGGGAGCACAGATACGCAGTATTTT	CASSQDVGGSTDTQYF
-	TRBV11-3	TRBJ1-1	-	TGTGCCAGCAGCTTAGGCAGAAACACTGAAGCTTTCTTT	CASSLGRNTEAFF
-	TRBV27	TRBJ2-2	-	TGTGCCAGCAGTTTTCGGGTCGAGGGAGGGGAGCTGTTTTTT	CASSFRVEGGELFF
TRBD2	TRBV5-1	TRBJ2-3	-	TGCGCCAGCAGCTTGGACCTAGCGGGAGGAAATACGCAGTATTTT	CASSLDLAGGNTQYF
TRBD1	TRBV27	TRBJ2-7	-	TGTGCCAGCATGGGGACAGTTTCCTACGAGCAGTACTTC	CASMGTVSYEQYF
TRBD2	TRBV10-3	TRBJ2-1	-	TGTGCCATCAACCCGGGACTAGCGAGGAACGAGCAGTTCTTC	CAINPGLARNEQFF
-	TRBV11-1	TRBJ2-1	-	TGTGCCAGCAGGTTGAAAGGGGGGACGGACAATGAGCAGTTCTTC	CASRLKGGTDNEQFF
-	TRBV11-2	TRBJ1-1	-	TGTGCCAGCAGCTTAGTCGCCCAGGGATTAACTGAAGCTTTCTTT	CASSLVAQGLTEAFF
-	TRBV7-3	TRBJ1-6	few	TGTGCCAGCAGCTTATTGGGGGGAACTTCACCCCTCCACTTT	CASSLLGGTSPLHF
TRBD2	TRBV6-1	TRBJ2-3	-	TGTGCCAGCAGTCTTGGACTAGCGGGCGGGGATACGCAGTATTTT	CASSLGLAGGDTQYF
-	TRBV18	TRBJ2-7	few	TGTGCCAGCTCACCAGGGGCCTACGAGCAGTACTTC	CASSPGAYEQYF
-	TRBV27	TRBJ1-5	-	TGTGCCAGCAGTTTAGACAGGTTGGGCAATCAGCCCCAGCATTTT	CASSLDRLGNQPQHF
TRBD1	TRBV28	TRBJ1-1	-	TGTGCCAGCAGTGGACAGGGTGTCACTGAAGCTTTCTTT	CASSGQGVTEAFF
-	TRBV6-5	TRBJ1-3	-	TGTGCCAGCAGTGCGGGACGCTCTGGAAACACCATATATTTT	CASSAGRSGNTIYF
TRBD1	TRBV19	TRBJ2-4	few	TGTGCCAGTAGTAGATCAGGGGGCCAAATAGCCAAAAACATTCAGTACTTC	CASSRSGGQIAKNIQYF
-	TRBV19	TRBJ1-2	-	TGTGCCAGTAGTATCGGTCCTATCTATGGCTACACCTTC	CASSIGPIYGYTF
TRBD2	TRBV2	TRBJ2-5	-	TGTGCCAGCAGGGGCGTAGCGGGGGGACCCCAAGAGACCCAGTACTTC	CASRGVAGGPQETQYF
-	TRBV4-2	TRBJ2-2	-	TGTGCCAGCAGCCAAGTGCTAGCCCCCACCGGGGAGCTGTTTTTT	CASSQVLAPTGELFF
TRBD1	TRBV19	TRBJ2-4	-	TGTGCCAGTAGTATAGGGAGTGGGACAGGGACTCTAGCCAAAAACATTCAGTACTTC	CASSIGSGTGTLAKNIQYF
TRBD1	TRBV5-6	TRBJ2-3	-	TGTGCCAGCAGTACAACCGGGACAGGGATTTATGATACGCAGTATTTT	CASSTTGTGIYDTQYF
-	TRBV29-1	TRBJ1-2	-	TGCAGCGTGTCGACAAGTAACTATGGCTACACCTTC	CSVSTSNYGYTF
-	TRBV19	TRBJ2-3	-	TGTGCCAGTAGTACGCCGACAGGATCCACAGATACGCAGTATTTT	CASSTPTGSTDTQYF
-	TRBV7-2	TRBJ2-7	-	TGTGCCAGCAGCCCTCGGGGTGCCTACGAGCAGTACTTC	CASSPRGAYEQYF
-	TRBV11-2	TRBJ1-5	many	TGTGCCAGCAGCTCCCATGGGGGTGGGCAGCCCCAGCATTTT	CASSSHGGGQPQHF
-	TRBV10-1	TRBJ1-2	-	TGCGCTGTAACACTCGGCAGACTCTATGGCTACACCTTC	CAVTLGRLYGYTF
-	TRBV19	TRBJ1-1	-	TGTGCCAGTAGTGTCCAGCCGGGACGTACAAACACTGAAGCTTTCTTT	CASSVQPGRTNTEAFF
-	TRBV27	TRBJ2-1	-	TGTGCCAGCAGTTTTCCATCCGGTCGCAACAATGAGCAGTTCTTC	CASSFPSGRNNEQFF
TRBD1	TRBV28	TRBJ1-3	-	TGTGCCAGCGTATCAGGGGGAACTGGAAACACCATATATTTT	CASVSGGTGNTIYF
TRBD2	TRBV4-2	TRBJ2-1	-	TGTGCCAGCAGCCAAGAGGGACGGACTAGCGGGAGAGATGAGCAGTTCTTC	CASSQEGRTSGRDEQFF
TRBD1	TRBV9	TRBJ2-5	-	TGTGCCAGCAGCGTAGACAGGGGGAGGGAGACCCAGTACTTC	CASSVDRGRETQYF
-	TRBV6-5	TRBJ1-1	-	TGTGCCAGCACCCGGACAGCGTTTAGCTTCACTGAAGCTTTCTTT	CASTRTAFSFTEAFF
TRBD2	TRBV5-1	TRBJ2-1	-	TGCGCCAGCAGCCATAGCGGGGACTCCTACAATGAGCAGTTCTTC	CASSHSGDSYNEQFF
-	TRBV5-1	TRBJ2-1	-	TGCGCCAGCACCCATCGTCTAGACGTCCGCGCACGGCAGTTCTTC	CASTHRLDVRARQFF
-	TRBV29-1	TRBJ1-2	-	TGCAGCGGCCGGGACGGAAACTATGGCTACACCTTC	CSGRDGNYGYTF
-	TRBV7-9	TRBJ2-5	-	TGTGCCAGCAGCAAGGGACGGCAAGAGACCCAGTACTTC	CASSKGRQETQYF
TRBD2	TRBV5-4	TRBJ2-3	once	TGTGCCAGCAGGGGGACTAGCGGGCTAACAGATACGCAGTATTTT	CASRGTSGLTDTQYF
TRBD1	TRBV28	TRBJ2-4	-	TGTGCCAGCAGGCAGGGGGCTGAAGTTAACATTCAGTACTTC	CASRQGAEVNIQYF
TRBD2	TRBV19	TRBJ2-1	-	TGTGCCAGTAGTATCCGGACTAGCGGCAGTGAGCAGTTCTTC	CASSIRTSGSEQFF
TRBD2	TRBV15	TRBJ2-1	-	TGTGCCACCAGCAGAGATTCCGCGGGGGGGCCGGAGGATGAGCAGTTCTTC	CATSRDSAGGPEDEQFF